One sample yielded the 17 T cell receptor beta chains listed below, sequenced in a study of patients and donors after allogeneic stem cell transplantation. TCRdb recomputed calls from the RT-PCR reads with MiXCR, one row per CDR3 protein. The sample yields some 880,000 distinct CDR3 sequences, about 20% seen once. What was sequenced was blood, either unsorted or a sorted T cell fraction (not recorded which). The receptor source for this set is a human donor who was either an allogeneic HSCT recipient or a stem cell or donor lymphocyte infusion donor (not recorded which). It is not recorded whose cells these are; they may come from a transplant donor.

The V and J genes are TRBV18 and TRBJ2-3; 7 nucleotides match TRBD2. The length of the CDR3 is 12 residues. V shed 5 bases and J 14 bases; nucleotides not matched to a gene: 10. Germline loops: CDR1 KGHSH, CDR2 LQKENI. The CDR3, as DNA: TGTGCCAGCTCAGACCTCGGGACTAAAGTGTATTTT. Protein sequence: CASSDLGTKVYF.

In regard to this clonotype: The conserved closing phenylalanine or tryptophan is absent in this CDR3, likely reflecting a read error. CDR3 in DNA: TGTGCCAGCAGCTTAGCGCGGGAGGGGTCCTACAATGAGCAGTTCTCC. It specifies CASSLAREGSYNEQFS. The V call is TRBV7-9, the J call TRBJ2-1; 9 bases are shared with TRBD2. Germline-derived CDR1 and CDR2 are SEHNR and FQNEAQ (reference sequence). This CDR3 spans 16 amino acids. With V trimmed by 0 bases and J by 1 base, 1 base remained unmatched.

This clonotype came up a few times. The CDR3 reads CASMFGDTGELFF. CDR3 nucleotide sequence: TGTGCCAGCATGTTTGGGGATACCGGGGAGCTGTTTTTT. V is TRBV6-2 or TRBV6-3 and J is TRBJ2-2, with no clear D. Between the trimmed V and J ends, which lost 7 bases and 5 bases, there was a span of 11 bases. This CDR3 region has 13 residues. CDR1 and CDR2 (germline): MNHEY, SVGEGT.

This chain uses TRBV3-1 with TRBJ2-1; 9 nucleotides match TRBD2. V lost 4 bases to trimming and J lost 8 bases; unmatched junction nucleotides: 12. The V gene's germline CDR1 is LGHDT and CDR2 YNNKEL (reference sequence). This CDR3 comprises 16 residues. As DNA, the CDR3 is TGTGCCAGCAGCCGCCCCGGCGGGGGGGCGGTAGATGAGCAGTTCTTC. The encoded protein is CASSRPGGGAVDEQFF.

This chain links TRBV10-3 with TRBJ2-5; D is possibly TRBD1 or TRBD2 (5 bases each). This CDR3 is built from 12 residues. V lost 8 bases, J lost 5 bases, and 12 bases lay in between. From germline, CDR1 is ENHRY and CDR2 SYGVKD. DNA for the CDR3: TGTGCCATCGGGCTAGCAGGGGAGACCCAGTACTTC. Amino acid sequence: CAIGLAGETQYF.

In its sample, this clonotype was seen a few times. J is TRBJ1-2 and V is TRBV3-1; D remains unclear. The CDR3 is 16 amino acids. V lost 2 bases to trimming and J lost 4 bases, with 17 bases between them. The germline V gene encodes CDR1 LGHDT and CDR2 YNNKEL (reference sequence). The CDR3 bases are TGTGCCAGCAGCCAATCTGTAGGCCAGGCGTTCTATGGCTACACCTTC. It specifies CASSQSVGQAFYGYTF.

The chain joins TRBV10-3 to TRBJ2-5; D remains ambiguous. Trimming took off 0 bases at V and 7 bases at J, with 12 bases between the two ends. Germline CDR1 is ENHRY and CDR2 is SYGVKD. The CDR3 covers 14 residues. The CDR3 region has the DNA TGTGCCATCAGTGAGTCGAAGGGTATAGGGACCCAGTACTTC. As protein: CAISESKGIGTQYF.

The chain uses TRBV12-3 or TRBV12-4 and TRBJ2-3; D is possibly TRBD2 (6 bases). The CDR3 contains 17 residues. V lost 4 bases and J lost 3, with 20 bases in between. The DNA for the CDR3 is TGTGCCAGCAGTTCCCGAGTACCCGCTGGGACTACAGATACGCAGTATTTT. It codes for CASSSRVPAGTTDTQYF.

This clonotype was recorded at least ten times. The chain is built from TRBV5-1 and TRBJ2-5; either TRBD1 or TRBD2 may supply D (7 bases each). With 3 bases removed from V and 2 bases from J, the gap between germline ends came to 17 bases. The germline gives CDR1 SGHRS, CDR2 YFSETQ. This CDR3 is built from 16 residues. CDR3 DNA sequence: TGCGCCAGCAGCTCCTTAAGGGAGGGACAGCAAGAGACCCAGTACTTC. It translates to CASSSLREGQQETQYF.

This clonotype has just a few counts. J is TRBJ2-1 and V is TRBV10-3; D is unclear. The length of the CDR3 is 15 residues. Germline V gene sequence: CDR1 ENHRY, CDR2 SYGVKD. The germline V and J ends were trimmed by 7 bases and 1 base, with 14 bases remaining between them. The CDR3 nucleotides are TGTGCCATCACCAGTAACCCCACGTCCTACAATGAGCAGTTCTTC. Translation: CAITSNPTSYNEQFF.

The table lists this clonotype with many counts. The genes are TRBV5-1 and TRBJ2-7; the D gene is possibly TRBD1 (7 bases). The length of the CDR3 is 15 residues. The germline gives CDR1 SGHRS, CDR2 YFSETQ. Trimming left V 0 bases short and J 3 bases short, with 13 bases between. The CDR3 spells CASSLGPGGSYEQYF. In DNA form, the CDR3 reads TGCGCCAGCAGCTTGGGACCAGGGGGGAGCTACGAGCAGTACTTC.

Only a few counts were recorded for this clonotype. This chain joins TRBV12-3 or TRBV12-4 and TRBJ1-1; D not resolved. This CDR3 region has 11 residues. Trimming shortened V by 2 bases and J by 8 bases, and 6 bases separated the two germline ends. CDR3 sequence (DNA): TGTGCCAGCAGTTTACTAGGGGAAGCTTTCTTT. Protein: CASSLLGEAFF.

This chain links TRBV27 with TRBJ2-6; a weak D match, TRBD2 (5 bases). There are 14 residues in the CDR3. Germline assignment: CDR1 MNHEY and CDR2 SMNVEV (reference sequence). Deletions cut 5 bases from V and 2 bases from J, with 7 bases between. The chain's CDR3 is CASSEGAGANVLTF. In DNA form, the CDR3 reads TGTGCCAGCAGTGAGGGAGCTGGGGCCAACGTCCTGACTTTC.

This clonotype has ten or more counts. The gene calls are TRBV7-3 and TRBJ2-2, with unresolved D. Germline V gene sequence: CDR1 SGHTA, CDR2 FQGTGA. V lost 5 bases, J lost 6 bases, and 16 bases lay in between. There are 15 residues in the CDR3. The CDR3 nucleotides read TGTGCCAGCAGCCCAAATCTCTCCGGAGCCGGGGAGCTGTTTTTT. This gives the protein CASSPNLSGAGELFF.

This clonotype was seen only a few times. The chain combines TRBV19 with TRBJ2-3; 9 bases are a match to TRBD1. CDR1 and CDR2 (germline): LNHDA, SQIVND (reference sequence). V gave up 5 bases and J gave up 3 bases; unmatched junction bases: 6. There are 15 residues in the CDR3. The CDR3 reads CASSVGGTGTDTQYF. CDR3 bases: TGTGCCAGTAGTGTTGGCGGGACAGGGACAGATACGCAGTATTTT.

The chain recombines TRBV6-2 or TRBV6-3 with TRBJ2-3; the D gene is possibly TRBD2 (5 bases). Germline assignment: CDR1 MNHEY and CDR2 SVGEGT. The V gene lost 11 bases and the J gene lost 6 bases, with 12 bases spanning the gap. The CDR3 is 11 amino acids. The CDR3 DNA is TGTGCCTCTCATACGGGGGATACGCAGTATTTT. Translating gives CASHTGDTQYF.

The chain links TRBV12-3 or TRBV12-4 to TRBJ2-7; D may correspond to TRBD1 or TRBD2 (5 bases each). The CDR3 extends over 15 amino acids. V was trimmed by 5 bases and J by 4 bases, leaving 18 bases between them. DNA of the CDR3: TGTGCCAGCAGTCCCGGGACGGGATGGAAGTACGAGCAGTACTTC. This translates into CASSPGTGWKYEQYF.